Described below is a single T cell receptor beta chain sequence and its context. Its target is unknown. The data belong to a study of cytotoxic CD8 clonotypes in ibrutinib-treated CLL. Study in general: The average sample held around 260,000 productive templates and almost 95,000 productive rearrangements. Study outcomes and limitations: Exceeding age-matched healthy donors, baseline clonality also tracked the counts of circulating CD8+ T cells.

For TCR beta libraries, roughly 1.9 micrograms of genomic DNA were obtained from cryopreserved PBMCs. J gave up 3 bases and V 6 bases, and 0 bases lay outside the gene matches. Germline V gene sequence: CDR1 MNHEY, CDR2 SMNVEV (reference sequence). The CDR3 is made up of 13 amino acids. The protocol was immunoSEQ multiplex PCR, while the TCRdb copy is restricted to in-frame clones and leaves out a portion. The sample holds 300,000 to 400,000 clones, about 64% seen once. The receptor comes from a human donor with chronic lymphocytic leukemia. The chain recombines TRBV27 with TRBJ2-3, with 10 bases lining up with TRBD2. Sequenced material: PBMCs, taken after 36 months of ibrutinib treatment. Here the CDR3 DNA reads TGTGCCAGCAGACTAGCGGGAACAGATACGCAGTATTTT. Its protein product is CASRLAGTDTQYF.